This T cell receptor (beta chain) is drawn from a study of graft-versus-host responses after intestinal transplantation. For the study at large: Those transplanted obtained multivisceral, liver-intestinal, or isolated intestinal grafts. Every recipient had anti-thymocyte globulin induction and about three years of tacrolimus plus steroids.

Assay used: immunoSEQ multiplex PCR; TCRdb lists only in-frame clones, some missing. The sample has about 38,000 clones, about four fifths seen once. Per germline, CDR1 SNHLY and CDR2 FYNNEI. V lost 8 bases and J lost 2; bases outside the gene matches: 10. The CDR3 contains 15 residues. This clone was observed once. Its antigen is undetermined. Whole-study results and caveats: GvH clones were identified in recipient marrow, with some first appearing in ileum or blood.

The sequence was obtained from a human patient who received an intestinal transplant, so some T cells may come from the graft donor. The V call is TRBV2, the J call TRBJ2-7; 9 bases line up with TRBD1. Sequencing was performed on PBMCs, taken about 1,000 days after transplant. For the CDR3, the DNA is TGTGCCAGCGGACGTTCCGGGACAGGGACCTACGAGCAGTACTTC. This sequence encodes CASGRSGTGTYEQYF.